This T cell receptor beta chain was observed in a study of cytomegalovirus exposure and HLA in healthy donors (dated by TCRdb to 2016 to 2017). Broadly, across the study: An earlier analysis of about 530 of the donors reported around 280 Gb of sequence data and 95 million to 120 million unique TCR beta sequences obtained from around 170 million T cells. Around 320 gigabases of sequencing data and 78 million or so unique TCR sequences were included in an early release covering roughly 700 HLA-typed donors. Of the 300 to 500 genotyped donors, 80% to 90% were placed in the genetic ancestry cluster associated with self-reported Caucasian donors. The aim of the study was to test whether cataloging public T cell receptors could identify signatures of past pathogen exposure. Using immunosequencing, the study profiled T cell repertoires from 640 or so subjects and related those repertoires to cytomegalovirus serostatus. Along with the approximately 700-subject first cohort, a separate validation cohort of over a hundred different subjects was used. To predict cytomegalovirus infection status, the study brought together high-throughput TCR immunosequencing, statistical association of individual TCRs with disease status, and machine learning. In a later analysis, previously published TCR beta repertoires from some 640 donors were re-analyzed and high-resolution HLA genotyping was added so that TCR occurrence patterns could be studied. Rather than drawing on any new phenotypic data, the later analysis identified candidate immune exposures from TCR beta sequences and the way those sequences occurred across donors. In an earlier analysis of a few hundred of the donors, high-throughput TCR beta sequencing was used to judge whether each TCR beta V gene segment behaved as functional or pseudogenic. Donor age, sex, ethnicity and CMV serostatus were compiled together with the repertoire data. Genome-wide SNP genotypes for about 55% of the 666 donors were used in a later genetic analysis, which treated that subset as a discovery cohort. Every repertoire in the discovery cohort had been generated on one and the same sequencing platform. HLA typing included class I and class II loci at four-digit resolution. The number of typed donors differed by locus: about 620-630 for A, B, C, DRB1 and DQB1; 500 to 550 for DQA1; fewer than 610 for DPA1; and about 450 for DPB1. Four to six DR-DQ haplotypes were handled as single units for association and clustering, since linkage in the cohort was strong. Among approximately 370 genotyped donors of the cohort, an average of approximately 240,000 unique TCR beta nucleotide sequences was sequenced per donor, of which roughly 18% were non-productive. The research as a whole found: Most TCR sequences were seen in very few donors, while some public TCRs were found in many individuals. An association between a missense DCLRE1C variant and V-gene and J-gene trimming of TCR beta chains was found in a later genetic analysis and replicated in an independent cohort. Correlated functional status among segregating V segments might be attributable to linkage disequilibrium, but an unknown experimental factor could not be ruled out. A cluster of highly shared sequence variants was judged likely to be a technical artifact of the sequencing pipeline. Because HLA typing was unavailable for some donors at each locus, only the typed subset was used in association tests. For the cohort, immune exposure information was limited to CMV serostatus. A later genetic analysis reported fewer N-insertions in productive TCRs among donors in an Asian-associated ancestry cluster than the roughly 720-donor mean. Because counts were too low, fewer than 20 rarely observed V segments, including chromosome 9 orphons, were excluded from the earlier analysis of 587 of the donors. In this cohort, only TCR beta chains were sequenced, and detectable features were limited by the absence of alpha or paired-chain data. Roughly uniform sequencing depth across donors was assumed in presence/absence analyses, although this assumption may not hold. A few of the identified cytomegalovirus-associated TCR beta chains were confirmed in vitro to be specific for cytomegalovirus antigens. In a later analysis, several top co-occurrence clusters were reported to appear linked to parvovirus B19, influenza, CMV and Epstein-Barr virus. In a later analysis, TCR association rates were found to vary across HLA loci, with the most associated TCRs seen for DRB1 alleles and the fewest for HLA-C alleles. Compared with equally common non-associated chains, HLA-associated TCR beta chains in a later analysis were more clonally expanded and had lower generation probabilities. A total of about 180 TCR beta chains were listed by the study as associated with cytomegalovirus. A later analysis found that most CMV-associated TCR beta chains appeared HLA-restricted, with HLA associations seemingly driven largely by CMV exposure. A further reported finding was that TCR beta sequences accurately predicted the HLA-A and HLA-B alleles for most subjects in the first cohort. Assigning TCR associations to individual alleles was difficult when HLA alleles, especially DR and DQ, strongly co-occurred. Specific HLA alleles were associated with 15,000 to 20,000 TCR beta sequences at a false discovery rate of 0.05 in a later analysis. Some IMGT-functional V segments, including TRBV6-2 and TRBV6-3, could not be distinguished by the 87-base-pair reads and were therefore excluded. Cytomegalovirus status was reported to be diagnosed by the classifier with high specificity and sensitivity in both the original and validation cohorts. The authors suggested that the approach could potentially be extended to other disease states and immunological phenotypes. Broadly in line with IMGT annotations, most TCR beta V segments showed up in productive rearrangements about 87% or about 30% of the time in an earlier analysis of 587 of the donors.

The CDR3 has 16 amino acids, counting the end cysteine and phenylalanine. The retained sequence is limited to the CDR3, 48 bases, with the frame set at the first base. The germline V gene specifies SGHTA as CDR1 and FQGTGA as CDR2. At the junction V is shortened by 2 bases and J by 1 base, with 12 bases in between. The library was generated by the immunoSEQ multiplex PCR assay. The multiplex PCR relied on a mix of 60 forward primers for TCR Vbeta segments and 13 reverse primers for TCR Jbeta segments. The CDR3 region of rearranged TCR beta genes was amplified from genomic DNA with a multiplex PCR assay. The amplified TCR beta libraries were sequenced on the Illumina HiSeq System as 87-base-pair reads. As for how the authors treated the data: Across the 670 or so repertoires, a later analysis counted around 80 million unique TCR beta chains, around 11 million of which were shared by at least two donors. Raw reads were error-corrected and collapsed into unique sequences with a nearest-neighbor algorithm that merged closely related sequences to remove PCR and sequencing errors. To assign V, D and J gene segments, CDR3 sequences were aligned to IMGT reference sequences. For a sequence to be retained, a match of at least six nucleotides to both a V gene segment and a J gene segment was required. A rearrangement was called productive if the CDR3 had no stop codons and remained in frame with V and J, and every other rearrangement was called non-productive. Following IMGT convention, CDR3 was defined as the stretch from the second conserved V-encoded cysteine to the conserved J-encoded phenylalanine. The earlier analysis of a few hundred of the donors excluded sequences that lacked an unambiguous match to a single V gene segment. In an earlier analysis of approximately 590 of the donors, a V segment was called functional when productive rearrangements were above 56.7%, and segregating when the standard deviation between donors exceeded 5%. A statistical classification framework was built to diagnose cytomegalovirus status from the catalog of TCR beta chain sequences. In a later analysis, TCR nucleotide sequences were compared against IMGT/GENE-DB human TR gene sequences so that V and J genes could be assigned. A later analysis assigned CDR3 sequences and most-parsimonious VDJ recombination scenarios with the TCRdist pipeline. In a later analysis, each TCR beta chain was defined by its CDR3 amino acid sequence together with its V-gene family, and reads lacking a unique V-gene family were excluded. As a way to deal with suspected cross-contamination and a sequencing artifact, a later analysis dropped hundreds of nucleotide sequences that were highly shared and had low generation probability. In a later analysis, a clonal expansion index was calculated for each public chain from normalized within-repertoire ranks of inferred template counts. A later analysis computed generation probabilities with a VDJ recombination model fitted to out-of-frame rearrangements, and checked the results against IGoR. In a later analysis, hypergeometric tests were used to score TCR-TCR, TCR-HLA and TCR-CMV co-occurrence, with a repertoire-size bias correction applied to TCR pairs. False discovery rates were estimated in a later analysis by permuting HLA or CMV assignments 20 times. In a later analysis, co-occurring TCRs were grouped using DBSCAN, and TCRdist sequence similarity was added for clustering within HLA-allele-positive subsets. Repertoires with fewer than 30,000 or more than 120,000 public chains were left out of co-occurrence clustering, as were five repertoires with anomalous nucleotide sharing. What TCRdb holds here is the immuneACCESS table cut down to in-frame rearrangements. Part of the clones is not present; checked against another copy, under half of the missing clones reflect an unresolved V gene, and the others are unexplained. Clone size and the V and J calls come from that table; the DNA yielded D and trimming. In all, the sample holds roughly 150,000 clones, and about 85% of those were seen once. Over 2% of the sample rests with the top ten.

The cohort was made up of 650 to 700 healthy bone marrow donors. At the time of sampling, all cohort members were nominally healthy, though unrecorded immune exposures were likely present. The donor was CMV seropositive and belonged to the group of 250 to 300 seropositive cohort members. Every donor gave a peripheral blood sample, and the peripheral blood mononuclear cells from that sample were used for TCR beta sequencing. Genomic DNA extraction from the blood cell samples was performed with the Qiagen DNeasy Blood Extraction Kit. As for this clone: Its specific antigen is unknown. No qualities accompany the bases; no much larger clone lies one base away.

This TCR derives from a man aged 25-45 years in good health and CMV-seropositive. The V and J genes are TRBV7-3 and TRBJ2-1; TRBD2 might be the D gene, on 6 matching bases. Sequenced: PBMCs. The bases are TGTGCCAGCAGCTTATTCGGCGGGGCTTCCTACAATGAGCAGTTCTTC. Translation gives CASSLFGGASYNEQFF.